Reported below is one TCR beta chain. The record originates from a study of cytomegalovirus exposure and HLA in healthy donors. The CDR3 contains 15 residues. Trimming removed 2 bases from V and 7 bases from J, with 17 bases in between. Germline V CDR1 and CDR2: MGHRA, YSYEKL. The PCR had 60 Vbeta and 13 Jbeta primers. Method: immunoSEQ multiplex PCR; TCRdb's copy keeps in-frame clones and lacks some. The sample comprises some 87,000 clones, around 74% of which are singletons, and around 7.5% rests with the top ten. Sequenced material: PBMCs. The rearrangement links TRBV4-1 to TRBJ1-2; maybe TRBD1 (5 bases). The TCR comes from a man aged 50-60 years in good health and CMV-seropositive. The CDR3 sequence: CASSQRDSSSSGYTF. The CDR3, as DNA: TGCGCCAGCAGCCAAAGGGACTCCTCAAGCAGTGGCTACACCTTC.